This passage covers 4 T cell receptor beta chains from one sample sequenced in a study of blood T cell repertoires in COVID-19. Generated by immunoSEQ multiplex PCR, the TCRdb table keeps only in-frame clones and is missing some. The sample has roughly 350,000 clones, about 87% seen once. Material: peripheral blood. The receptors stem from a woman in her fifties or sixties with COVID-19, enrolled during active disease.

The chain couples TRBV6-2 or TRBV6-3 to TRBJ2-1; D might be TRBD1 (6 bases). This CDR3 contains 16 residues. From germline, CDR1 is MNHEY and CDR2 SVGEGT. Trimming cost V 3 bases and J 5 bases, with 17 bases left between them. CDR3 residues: CASSYKQGSVDNEQFF. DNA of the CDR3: TGTGCCAGCAGTTATAAACAGGGATCGGTGGACAATGAGCAGTTCTTC.

The CDR3 DNA sequence: TGTGCCAGCAGTTATCATCAGGGGCTCTCCTACGAGCAGTACTTC. It specifies CASSYHQGLSYEQYF. The chain combines TRBV6-2 or TRBV6-3 with TRBJ2-7, with D possibly TRBD1 on 6 matching bases. Germline lookup yields CDR1 MNHEY and CDR2 SVGEGT. The germline V and J ends were trimmed by 3 bases and 0 bases, with 12 bases remaining between them. The CDR3 is 15 residues long.

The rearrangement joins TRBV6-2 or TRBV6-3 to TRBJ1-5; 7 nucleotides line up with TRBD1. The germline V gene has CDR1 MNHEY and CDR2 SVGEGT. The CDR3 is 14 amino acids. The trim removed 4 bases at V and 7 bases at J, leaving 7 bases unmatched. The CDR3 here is CASSSLSGGQPQHF. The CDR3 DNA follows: TGTGCCAGCAGTTCGCTCTCAGGGGGGCAGCCCCAGCATTTT.

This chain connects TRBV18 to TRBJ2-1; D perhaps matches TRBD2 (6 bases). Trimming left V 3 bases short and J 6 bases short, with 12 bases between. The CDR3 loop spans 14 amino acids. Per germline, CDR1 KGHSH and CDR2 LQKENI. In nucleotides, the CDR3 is TGTGCCAGCTCACCGACTAGGGTACGCAATGAGCAGTTCTTC. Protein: CASSPTRVRNEQFF. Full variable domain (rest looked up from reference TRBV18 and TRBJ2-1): NAGVMQNPRHLVRRRGQEARLRCSPMKGHSHVYWYRQLPEEGLKFMVYLQKENIIDESGMPKERFSAEFPKEGPSILRIQQVVRGDSAAYFCASSPTRVRNEQFFGPGTRLTVL.